Following are 29 T cell receptor beta chains from one sample sequenced in a study of T cell responses to AZD1222 COVID-19 vaccine. Sequencing used immunoSEQ multiplex PCR; TCRdb keeps in-frame clones, though not all of them. The sample yields 100,000 to 150,000 clones, less than 95% seen once. This specimen consisted of peripheral blood, obtained on day 0 of AZD1222 vaccination. Receptors originate from an adult in good health.

This clone has only one observation. This chain connects TRBV5-1 to TRBJ2-1, with D perhaps TRBD2 (5 bases). Germline CDR1 SGHRS, CDR2 YFSETQ. The CDR3 runs 19 residues. V was cut by 1 base and J by 5 bases, with 25 bases left in between. The CDR3 DNA follows: TGCGCCAGCAGCTTGTCGGTTGGGTGGGGAGCAGGAGTACACAATGAGCAGTTCTTC. It translates to CASSLSVGWGAGVHNEQFF.

This clone was seen more than once but under ten times. The genes are TRBV5-1 and TRBJ1-6, with a tentative D call TRBD1 (5 bases). The germline V and J ends were trimmed by 2 bases and 6 bases, with 12 bases remaining between them. Germline-derived CDR1 and CDR2 are SGHRS and YFSETQ. The CDR3 has 15 residues. The CDR3 loop is CASSLTGTANSPLHF. CDR3 bases: TGCGCCAGCAGCTTAACCGGGACGGCTAATTCACCCCTCCACTTT.

The genes are TRBV2 and TRBJ1-4; D call uncertain. Germline V lookup: CDR1 SNHLY, CDR2 FYNNEI. V was pared by 6 bases and J by 1 base, with 6 bases between. The CDR3 consists of 13 residues. The CDR3 DNA reads as TGTGCCAGCAGAAGAAGAACTAATGAAAAACTGTTTTTT. Its protein is CASRRRTNEKLFF. The variable domain in full, completed from reference TRBV2 and TRBJ1-4, reads EPEVTQTPSHQVTQMGQEVILRCVPISNHLYFYWYRQILGQKVEFLVSFYNNEISEKSEIFDDQFSVERPDGSNFTLKIRSTKLEDSAMYFCASRRRTNEKLFFGSGTQLSVL.

The J gene is TRBJ1-1, the V gene TRBV11-3; 8 nucleotides agree with TRBD1. Germline loops: CDR1 SGHNT, CDR2 YENEEA. The V segment lost 1 base and the J segment 6 bases; nucleotides outside the gene matches: 1. The CDR3 is 13 residues long. The CDR3 here is CASSLAQGAEAFF. The DNA for the CDR3 is TGTGCCAGCAGCTTAGCACAGGGGGCTGAAGCTTTCTTT.

V gene TRBV29-1 combines with J gene TRBJ1-3; no definite D call. Trimming cost V 5 bases and J 0 bases, with 5 bases left between them. CDR3 size: 12 residues. Germline CDR1 reads SQVTM; CDR2 reads ANQGSEA. The CDR3 here is CSVLSSGNTIYF. The CDR3 DNA sequence: TGCAGCGTTTTGTCCTCTGGAAACACCATATATTTT.

The chain uses TRBV19 and TRBJ1-5; maybe TRBD1 (5 bases). Trimming removed 7 bases at V and 7 bases at J, with 17 bases between. Germline values: CDR1 LNHDA, CDR2 SQIVND (reference sequence). The CDR3 length is 14 residues. The CDR3 here is CASTSRGSGQPQHF. The CDR3 nucleotides read TGTGCCAGTACCTCGCGGGGGTCGGGGCAGCCCCAGCATTTT.

In this sample, this clone turned up once. The chain employs TRBV2 and TRBJ2-1, with 8 bases that match TRBD1. Germline CDR1 reads SNHLY; CDR2 reads FYNNEI. The CDR3 contains 14 residues. The J segment lost 4 bases and the V segment lost 7 bases, leaving 6 bases of the junction unmatched. CDR3 sequence reads: CASIQGAGYNEQFF. The CDR3 DNA follows: TGTGCCAGCATTCAGGGGGCGGGATACAATGAGCAGTTCTTC.

CDR3 amino acids: CAISESSYEQYF. CDR3 nucleotides: TGTGCCATCAGTGAGTCATCCTACGAGCAGTACTTC. V gene TRBV10-3 combines with J gene TRBJ2-7, with D uncertain. CDR1 ENHRY and CDR2 SYGVKD come from the germline V gene. The CDR3 runs 12 residues. V shed 0 bases and J shed 1 base, with 1 base lying between them.

The rearrangement joins TRBV7-2 to TRBJ1-6, with D unclear. CDR3 length: 15 amino acids. CDR1 is SGHTA and CDR2 is FQGNSA in the germline V gene. Trimming removed 4 bases from V and 0 bases from J, with 7 bases in between. CDR3 protein: CASSSESSYNSPLHF. DNA for the CDR3: TGTGCCAGCAGCTCCGAGAGCTCCTATAATTCACCCCTCCACTTT.

This clone was counted once. J is TRBJ2-5 and V is TRBV27; D could derive from TRBD1 or TRBD2 (5 bases each). V was clipped by 4 bases and J by 1 base, with 13 bases between them. CDR3 length: 15 amino acids. Germline CDR1 and CDR2: MNHEY and SMNVEV (reference sequence). The CDR3, as DNA: TGTGCCAGCAGTTGGCTTTGGGGGATCCAAGAGACCCAGTACTTC. Translation: CASSWLWGIQETQYF.

The genes are TRBV7-2 and TRBJ2-6; 7 bases line up with TRBD1. The CDR3 consists of 17 residues. Germline CDR1 is SGHTA and CDR2 is FQGNSA. After removal of 5 bases from V and 0 bases from J, the junction contained 7 bases not matched to a gene. CDR3 bases: TGTGCCAGCAGCACGGGACAGCTGAGCTCTGGGGCCAACGTCCTGACTTTC. This sequence encodes CASSTGQLSSGANVLTF.

This chain joins TRBV4-1 and TRBJ1-1; unclear D gene. The germline V gene encodes CDR1 MGHRA and CDR2 YSYEKL. The CDR3 has 15 residues. V shed 0 bases and J shed 4 bases, with 12 bases lying between them. CDR3 nucleotides: TGCGCCAGCAGCCAAGAATCGCAGATCGCCACTGAAGCTTTCTTT. Encoded protein: CASSQESQIATEAFF.

The J gene is TRBJ2-5, the V gene TRBV5-1; 13 nucleotides agree with TRBD2. Germline assignment: CDR1 SGHRS and CDR2 YFSETQ. The CDR3 contains 17 residues. V was clipped by 0 bases and J by 4 bases; unmatched bases: 6. In DNA, the CDR3 is TGCGCCAGCAGCTTGGCGACTAGCGGGGGGCTCGGAGAGACCCAGTACTTC. Translated: CASSLATSGGLGETQYF.

V usage is TRBV5-1 and J usage is TRBJ2-1; 9 nucleotides line up with TRBD1. Per the germline V gene, CDR1 is SGHRS and CDR2 is YFSETQ. This CDR3 is built from 14 residues. Germline trimming cut 4 bases from V and 10 bases from J; bases unmatched to any gene: 9. The CDR3 sequence is CASSHGTGPDEQFF. The CDR3 coding sequence is TGCGCCAGCAGCCACGGGACAGGGCCGGACGAGCAGTTCTTC. Combining the CDR3 with reference TRBV5-1 and TRBJ2-1 gives the whole variable domain KAGVTQTPRYLIKTRGQQVTLSCSPISGHRSVSWYQQTPGQGLQFLFEYFSETQRNKGNFPGRFSGRQFSNSRSEMNVSTLELGDSALYLCASSHGTGPDEQFFGPGTRLTVL.

The J gene is TRBJ2-5, the V gene TRBV10-3; either TRBD1 or TRBD2 may fit D (5 bases each). Germline CDR1 is ENHRY and CDR2 is SYGVKD. This CDR3 contains 12 residues. Deletions cut 6 bases from V and 5 bases from J, with 10 bases between. CDR3 nucleotide sequence: TGTGCCATCAGGGACCGGGGCGAGACCCAGTACTTC. This translates into CAIRDRGETQYF.

The chain joins TRBV9 to TRBJ1-1; possibly TRBD1 for D (5 bases). Germline V gene lookup returns CDR1 SGDLS and CDR2 YYNGEE. The ends were cut back, 0 bases at V and 4 bases at J, with 16 bases in the middle. This CDR3 is 16 amino acids long. CDR3 amino acids: CASSVDPGRMGTEAFF. The CDR3 DNA reads TGTGCCAGCAGCGTAGACCCAGGGAGAATGGGCACTGAAGCTTTCTTT.

The V and J genes are TRBV7-9 and TRBJ1-1; 11 bases fit TRBD1. From germline, CDR1 is SEHNR and CDR2 FQNEAQ (reference sequence). J was trimmed by 0 bases and V by 5 bases; bases with no gene match: 11. The length of the CDR3 is 18 residues. The chain's CDR3 is CASSPRWDRGKLNTEAFF. The CDR3 nucleotides are TGTGCCAGCAGCCCCCGATGGGACAGGGGGAAATTGAACACTGAAGCTTTCTTT.

The J gene is TRBJ2-3, the V gene TRBV9; no reliable D call. The CDR3 loop spans 12 amino acids. Germline CDR1 SGDLS, CDR2 YYNGEE. Between the trimmed V and J ends, which lost 4 bases and 2 bases, there was a span of 5 bases. The CDR3 protein is CASSLTTDTQYF. CDR3 bases: TGTGCCAGCAGCTTAACCACAGATACGCAGTATTTT.

This clone was seen only once. This rearrangement joins TRBV4-2 to TRBJ1-3; 9 bases map to TRBD1. The CDR3 runs 19 residues. Germline V gene sequence: CDR1 LGHNA, CDR2 YNFKEQ. Trimming removed 4 bases from V and 0 bases from J; junction bases left unmatched: 13. CDR3 nucleotide sequence: TGTGCCAGCAGCCCAAAAACAGGGGGCGAAACCCCCTCTGGAAACACCATATATTTT. This sequence encodes CASSPKTGGETPSGNTIYF.

The rearrangement joins TRBV4-3 to TRBJ1-2; 9 nucleotides match TRBD1. Germline CDR1 is LGHNA and CDR2 is YSLEER. This CDR3 spans 14 amino acids. Trimming at V came to 4 bases and at J to 5 bases, leaving 5 bases not matched to a gene. This chain's CDR3 is CASSRSGTGYGYTF. The CDR3 DNA sequence: TGCGCCAGCAGCCGATCCGGGACAGGGTATGGCTACACCTTC.

The chain joins TRBV3-1 (or the pseudogene TRBV3-2) to TRBJ2-3, with 9 bases fitting TRBD2. Unmatched junction bases numbered 5, after V lost 3 bases and J lost 1 base. The CDR3 consists of 16 residues. Germline V lookup: CDR1 LGHDT, CDR2 YNNKEL (reference sequence). This CDR3 reads CASSQIAGVGTDTQYF. The CDR3 DNA is TGTGCCAGCAGCCAGATAGCGGGGGTGGGCACAGATACGCAGTATTTT.

This chain connects TRBV27 to TRBJ2-5; TRBD2 matches 7 bases. The CDR3 runs to 13 residues. The ends lost 6 bases at V and 5 bases at J; junction bases unmatched: 6. The germline gives CDR1 MNHEY, CDR2 SMNVEV (reference sequence). CDR3 nucleotide sequence: TGTGCCAGCAGACGGAGACTAGCCGAGACCCAGTACTTC. This encodes CASRRRLAETQYF.

This clone was detected only once. The genes are TRBV6-5 and TRBJ1-5; D not resolved. CDR3 length equals 13 residues. The germline V gene encodes CDR1 MNHEY and CDR2 SVGAGI. V lost 0 bases to trimming and J lost 11 bases, with 11 bases between them. CDR3 nucleotide sequence: TGTGCCAGCAGTTACTCTCGGGATCGGTCCCAGCATTTT. It specifies CASSYSRDRSQHF.

The gene calls are TRBV30 and TRBJ2-5; D ambiguous. Trimming left V 3 bases short and J 1 base short, with 12 bases between. The CDR3 runs to 14 residues. The germline V gene has CDR1 GTSNPN and CDR2 SVGIG (reference sequence). CDR3 protein: CAWSPSPLQETQYF. CDR3 sequence (DNA): TGTGCCTGGAGCCCCAGCCCACTCCAAGAGACCCAGTACTTC.

V gene TRBV27 combines with J gene TRBJ1-5; possibly TRBD1 for D (6 bases). Germline values: CDR1 MNHEY, CDR2 SMNVEV (reference sequence). The CDR3 sequence is 16 residues long. V was cut by 1 base and J by 4 bases, with 14 bases left in between. The CDR3 nucleotides read TGTGCCAGCAGTTTATACCCGGGGGCGGAGAATCAGCCCCAGCATTTT. Translated: CASSLYPGAENQPQHF.

V is TRBV19 and J is TRBJ1-6; D remains ambiguous. Germline CDR1 and CDR2: LNHDA and SQIVND (reference sequence). The CDR3 consists of 14 residues. Trimming left V 5 bases short and J 3 bases short, with 8 bases between. The CDR3: CASSPKVYNSPLHF. The CDR3 nucleotides are TGTGCCAGTAGTCCGAAGGTCTATAATTCACCCCTCCACTTT.

The chain couples TRBV12-5 to TRBJ2-5; a possible D gene is TRBD2 (6 bases). The CDR3 loop spans 14 amino acids. Trimming stripped 6 bases from V and 7 bases from J, with 18 bases between. Per the germline V gene, CDR1 is LGHNT and CDR2 is FRNRAP. The CDR3 loop is CASGSGLSRGTQYF. Here the CDR3 DNA reads TGTGCTAGTGGCTCCGGACTATCAAGGGGGACCCAGTACTTC.

The rearrangement uses TRBV11-3 and TRBJ1-1, with 8 bases aligning to TRBD1. CDR1 is SGHNT, CDR2 YENEEA, per germline. The J segment lost 4 bases and the V segment lost 4 bases, leaving 8 bases of the junction unmatched. The CDR3 consists of 15 residues. The DNA of the CDR3 is TGTGCCAGCAGCTACCGACAGGGGACTAGCACTGAAGCTTTCTTT. Its protein is CASSYRQGTSTEAFF.

This chain uses TRBV30 with TRBJ1-1, with TRBD1 as a possible D gene (6 bases). Per the germline V gene, CDR1 is GTSNPN and CDR2 is SVGIG (reference sequence). Trimming cost V 5 bases and J 4 bases, with 20 bases left between them. The CDR3 consists of 15 residues. The CDR3 DNA follows: TGTGCCTGGGGGGACTCAGGGGCGGGTGGCACTGAAGCTTTCTTT. Translated: CAWGDSGAGGTEAFF.